Below are 29 T cell receptor beta chains sequenced from a single sample in a study of OX40 agonist ivuxolimab in advanced cancers. TCRdb's table, derived via immunoSEQ multiplex PCR, lists solely in-frame clones and lacks some. The sample lists about 37,000 clones, about 89% occurring once. Sequencing used CD4+ or CD8+ T cells sorted from blood, obtained in a trial of the OX40 agonist ivuxolimab. Receptor source: an adult with an advanced solid tumor such as melanoma, head and neck, liver or kidney cancer.

V usage is TRBV10-1 and J usage is TRBJ2-3; 8 bases are a match to TRBD1. This CDR3 has 16 amino acids. The V gene end was trimmed by 2 bases and the J gene end by 5 bases; junction bases not matched to a gene: 9. From germline, CDR1 is WNHNN and CDR2 SYGVQD (reference sequence). CDR3 sequence reads: CASSEKVQGDGDTQYF. The CDR3 DNA follows: TGCGCCAGCAGTGAGAAGGTACAGGGGGATGGAGATACGCAGTATTTT.

The chain joins TRBV10-1 to TRBJ2-2, with D unresolved. Trimming left V 0 bases short and J 6 bases short, with 5 bases between. The germline CDR1 and CDR2 sequences are WNHNN and SYGVQD (reference sequence). The length of the CDR3 is 13 residues. The CDR3 sequence is CASSESLAGELFF. As DNA, the CDR3 is TGCGCCAGCAGTGAGTCGTTAGCCGGGGAGCTGTTTTTT.

J is TRBJ1-1 and V is TRBV19; TRBD1 matches at 11 bases. Trimming at V came to 1 base and at J to 2 bases, leaving 3 bases not matched to a gene. CDR1 and CDR2 (germline): LNHDA, SQIVND (reference sequence). The CDR3 runs 16 residues. The CDR3 sequence: CASSIGTGGVNTEAFF. The DNA of the CDR3 is TGTGCCAGTAGTATAGGGACAGGGGGCGTCAACACTGAAGCTTTCTTT.

The chain carries TRBV6-1 and TRBJ1-6; D is unresolved. This CDR3 comprises 14 residues. Trimming removed 6 bases from V and 7 bases from J, with 13 bases in between. Germline values: CDR1 MNHNS, CDR2 SASEGT. For the CDR3, the DNA is TGTGCCAGCAGGGTGGAACCTATCAATTCACCCCTCCACTTT. Amino acids: CASRVEPINSPLHF.

This chain links TRBV7-9 with TRBJ2-7; D tentatively reads TRBD1 or TRBD2 (6 bases each). Deletions cut 4 bases from V and 4 bases from J, with 11 bases between. Germline V gene data show CDR1 as SEHNR and CDR2 as FQNEAQ (reference sequence). The CDR3 contains 13 residues. The CDR3 loop reads CASSWGDKYEQYF. Written as DNA, the CDR3 is TGTGCCAGCAGCTGGGGGGACAAGTACGAGCAGTACTTC.

The rearrangement uses TRBV12-5 and TRBJ2-7; tentatively, D is TRBD2 (6 bases). Germline V gives CDR1 LGHNT, CDR2 FRNRAP. This CDR3 region has 22 residues. Trimming removed 3 bases from V and 0 bases from J, with 33 bases in between. The CDR3 region is CASGLALLPGVGRALSSYEQYF. For the CDR3, the DNA is TGTGCTAGTGGTTTAGCTCTCCTCCCGGGGGTGGGGCGGGCCCTGAGCTCCTACGAGCAGTACTTC.

The rearrangement joins TRBV7-9 to TRBJ2-7; a weak D match, TRBD2 (5 bases). CDR1 is SEHNR and CDR2 is FQNEAQ in the germline V gene (reference sequence). The CDR3 totals 15 residues. The V end lost 0 bases, the J end lost 0 bases, and 9 bases lay between the germline ends. This CDR3 reads CASSLAGVLSYEQYF. CDR3 bases: TGTGCCAGCAGCTTAGCCGGGGTCCTCTCCTACGAGCAGTACTTC. Together with reference TRBV7-9 and TRBJ2-7, the CDR3 gives the full variable domain: DTGVSQNPRHKITKRGQNVTFRCDPISEHNRLYWYRQTLGQGPEFLTYFQNEAQLEKSRLLSDRFSAERPKGSFSTLEIQRTEQGDSAMYLCASSLAGVLSYEQYFGPGTRLTVT.

The J gene is TRBJ2-3, the V gene TRBV6-1, with D maybe TRBD1 (5 bases). V was pared by 3 bases and J by 2 bases, with 9 bases between. The CDR3 length is 14 residues. Germline V gene data show CDR1 as MNHNS and CDR2 as SASEGT. The CDR3 DNA reads as TGTGCCAGCAGTGACATGACAGACACAGATACGCAGTATTTT. It translates to CASSDMTDTDTQYF.

Only one count was recorded for this clone. CDR3 coding DNA: TGTGCCAGCAGTCCCGACACGGCTCAGCCCCAGCATTTT. Protein: CASSPDTAQPQHF. The rearrangement links TRBV2 to TRBJ1-5; D not resolved. Trimming pared 5 bases from V and 6 bases from J, leaving 11 bases between. Per germline, CDR1 SNHLY and CDR2 FYNNEI. This CDR3 has 13 amino acids.

This chain links TRBV28 with TRBJ1-5, with D perhaps matching TRBD1 (5 bases). Germline V gene sequence: CDR1 MDHEN, CDR2 SYDVKM. CDR3 size: 12 residues. With 3 bases removed from V and 9 bases from J, the gap between germline ends came to 9 bases. The CDR3 nucleotides read TGTGCCAGCAGTTTTCAGGGCAGGCCCCAGCATTTT. This translates into CASSFQGRPQHF.

The chain links TRBV19 to TRBJ2-3, with D perhaps TRBD1 (6 bases). The germline V gene encodes CDR1 LNHDA and CDR2 SQIVND (reference sequence). The V end was cut by 8 bases, the J end by 1 base, with 13 bases between. The CDR3 length is 14 residues. CDR3 sequence reads: CASQDRFGTDTQYF. The CDR3 bases are TGTGCCAGTCAAGACAGGTTCGGCACAGATACGCAGTATTTT.

This chain joins TRBV14 and TRBJ2-5, with 7 bases matching TRBD2. Looked up from germline, CDR1 is SGHDN and CDR2 is FVKESK. The trim removed 0 bases at V and 1 base at J, leaving 8 bases unmatched. CDR3 size: 17 residues. CDR3 region: CASSQDWLTSRQETQYF. CDR3 DNA sequence: TGTGCCAGCAGCCAAGATTGGTTGACTAGCCGCCAAGAGACCCAGTACTTC. Drawing the rest from reference TRBV14 and TRBJ2-5, the complete variable domain is EAGVTQFPSHSVIEKGQTVTLRCDPISGHDNLYWYRRVMGKEIKFLLHFVKESKQDESGMPNNRFLAERTGGTYSTLKVQPAELEDSGVYFCASSQDWLTSRQETQYFGPGTRLLVL.

This clone came up a few times. V usage is TRBV10-3 and J usage is TRBJ1-2; D is ambiguous. The germline V gene has CDR1 ENHRY and CDR2 SYGVKD. The CDR3 extends over 13 amino acids. Between the trimmed V and J ends, which lost 2 bases and 9 bases, there was a span of 13 bases. The CDR3 DNA reads as TGTGCCATCAGTGAGAGCCCAGGTCACAGCTACACCTTC. This translates into CAISESPGHSYTF.

This clone was picked up a small number of times. This chain uses TRBV2 with TRBJ1-2; D possibly corresponds to TRBD1 (5 bases). Germline assignment: CDR1 SNHLY and CDR2 FYNNEI. Between the trimmed V and J ends, which lost 7 bases and 2 bases, there was a span of 8 bases. This CDR3 is 12 amino acids long. The CDR3 DNA is TGTGCCAGCACACGGGGGAACTATGGCTACACCTTC. It translates to CASTRGNYGYTF.

The chain is built from TRBV5-1 and TRBJ2-5, with D perhaps matching TRBD2 (5 bases). V lost 1 base and J lost 5, with 9 bases in between. CDR1 is SGHRS, CDR2 YFSETQ, per germline. The CDR3 has 13 residues. In DNA, the CDR3 is TGCGCCAGCAGCTTGTCTAGCCAGGAGACCCAGTACTTC. Its protein is CASSLSSQETQYF.

This clone was seen only once. The chain joins TRBV19 to TRBJ2-7, with TRBD2 matching 9 bases. Trimming at V came to 4 bases and at J to 0 bases, leaving 4 bases not matched to a gene. This CDR3 comprises 15 residues. CDR1 LNHDA and CDR2 SQIVND come from the germline V gene (reference sequence). For the CDR3, the DNA is TGTGCCAGTAGTACCCTAGCGGGGCACTCCTACGAGCAGTACTTC. Its translation: CASSTLAGHSYEQYF.

The CDR3 is CASSEYTGTRDTIYF. The CDR3 nucleotides are TGTGCCAGCAGTGAGTACACCGGGACCAGAGACACCATATATTTT. The genes are TRBV25-1 and TRBJ1-3; possibly TRBD1 for D (5 bases). The V gene's germline CDR1 is MGHDK and CDR2 SYGVNS. V was trimmed by 3 bases and J by 8 bases, leaving 17 bases between them. The CDR3 covers 15 residues.

The gene calls are TRBV7-9 and TRBJ1-6, with D possibly matching TRBD1 (5 bases). This CDR3 comprises 13 residues. V was pared by 5 bases and J by 10 bases, with 12 bases between. The germline V gene encodes CDR1 SEHNR and CDR2 FQNEAQ (reference sequence). CDR3 in DNA: TGTGCCAGCAGCGGAGGGACGAGCTCACCCCTCCACTTT. It codes for CASSGGTSSPLHF.

The genes are TRBV18 and TRBJ1-1; D not resolved. Germline V CDR1 and CDR2: KGHSH, LQKENI. The CDR3 runs 14 residues. Trimming removed 6 bases at V and 3 bases at J, with 14 bases between. CDR3 residues: CASSPPTLDTEAFF. The CDR3, as DNA: TGTGCCAGCTCCCCCCCGACACTAGACACTGAAGCTTTCTTT.

The J gene is TRBJ2-2, the V gene TRBV5-1; D might be TRBD1 (6 bases). The germline gives CDR1 SGHRS, CDR2 YFSETQ. The V and J ends lost 4 bases and 0 bases respectively, with 13 bases between them. This CDR3 is 16 amino acids long. The CDR3 coding sequence is TGCGCCAGCAGCGGGGGACAAGTTGCGAACACCGGGGAGCTGTTTTTT. This codes for CASSGGQVANTGELFF.

The genes are TRBV4-1 and TRBJ2-7; D perhaps matches TRBD2 (6 bases). The CDR3 spans 18 residues. Germline V gene sequence: CDR1 MGHRA, CDR2 YSYEKL. Trimming stripped 0 bases from V and 4 bases from J, with 22 bases between. CDR3 sequence reads: CASSQDLGPRLDSYEQYF. In DNA form, the CDR3 reads TGCGCCAGCAGCCAAGATCTCGGGCCCCGACTAGATAGTTACGAGCAGTACTTC.

The chain joins TRBV5-4 to TRBJ1-4; D unresolved. Per germline, CDR1 SGHNT and CDR2 YYREEE (reference sequence). Trimming shortened V by 0 bases and J by 11 bases, and 11 bases separated the two germline ends. This CDR3 has 13 amino acids. The CDR3, as DNA: TGTGCCAGCAGCTTGGCCGTAGGGTTGAAACTGTTTTTT. Translated, it gives CASSLAVGLKLFF.

The rearrangement joins TRBV11-2 to TRBJ1-2, with D unresolved. Trimming stripped 3 bases from V and 6 bases from J, with 11 bases between. CDR1 is SGHAT and CDR2 is FQNNGV in the germline V gene. The CDR3 length is 13 residues. In DNA form, the CDR3 reads TGTGCCAGCAGCTTGGGCCCCGTAGATGGCTACACCTTC. Translated: CASSLGPVDGYTF.

The rearrangement joins TRBV19 to TRBJ1-5, with D uncertain. The V end was cut by 7 bases, the J end by 6 bases, with 16 bases between. CDR1 is LNHDA, CDR2 SQIVND, per germline (reference sequence). The CDR3 covers 14 residues. CDR3 sequence (DNA): TGTGCCAGTAAGAGGGATTTGGAGGGTCAGCCCCAGCATTTT. It codes for CASKRDLEGQPQHF.

This chain links TRBV14 with TRBJ2-3; D remains ambiguous. CDR3 length: 13 amino acids. Trimming took off 0 bases at V and 6 bases at J, with 7 bases between the two ends. Germline CDR1 reads SGHDN; CDR2 reads FVKESK. The CDR3 DNA reads as TGTGCCAGCAGCCAAGAGTTGAGGGATACGCAGTATTTT. Translating gives CASSQELRDTQYF.

This clone has only a few counts. The chain joins TRBV7-9 to TRBJ1-3; D uncertain. The CDR3 has 12 residues. CDR1 and CDR2 (germline): SEHNR, FQNEAQ (reference sequence). V gave up 3 bases and J gave up 9 bases, with 9 bases separating them. CDR3 DNA sequence: TGTGCCAGCAGCTTGCGCGGGGTCACCATATATTTT. Residues: CASSLRGVTIYF.

The chain carries TRBV5-6 and TRBJ1-1; 8 bases agree with TRBD1. Trimming removed 0 bases from V and 7 bases from J; junction bases left unmatched: 2. Germline CDR1 reads SGHDT; CDR2 reads YYEEEE. This CDR3 comprises 13 residues. The CDR3 reads CASSLGTGIEAFF. The CDR3 DNA reads as TGTGCCAGCAGCTTGGGGACAGGGATTGAAGCTTTCTTT.

The J gene is TRBJ2-5, the V gene TRBV4-1; either TRBD1 or TRBD2 may supply D (6 bases each). The CDR3 is 18 amino acids. Germline loops: CDR1 MGHRA, CDR2 YSYEKL. V was clipped by 1 base and J by 2 bases, with 20 bases between them. DNA of the CDR3: TGCGCCAGCAGCCAAGGGAGGGCTCGGGGGCCGAAACAAGAGACCCAGTACTTC. Translation: CASSQGRARGPKQETQYF.

The chain has TRBV5-1 and TRBJ1-3; D is possibly TRBD1 (5 bases). The CDR3 loop spans 16 amino acids. Germline CDR1 reads SGHRS; CDR2 reads YFSETQ. The V end lost 0 bases, the J end lost 3 bases, and 13 bases lay between the germline ends. CDR3 nucleotide sequence: TGCGCCAGCAGCTTGGCGGGGGGATCGGGTGGAAACACCATATATTTT. Its translation: CASSLAGGSGGNTIYF.